This T cell receptor (beta chain) was recovered during a study of T cell repertoires in cytomegalovirus infection. In the study overall: Matching HLA type and CMV infection were both indicated by public TCR beta signatures.

The table lists this clonotype with many counts. TCRdb re-derived calls from the reads in MiXCR, one entry per CDR3 protein. The sample yields nearly 550,000 distinct CDR3 sequences, 16% seen once. Germline V gives CDR1 MGHDK, CDR2 SYGVNS. The CDR3 consists of 15 residues. V gave up 6 bases and J gave up 2 bases; unmatched junction bases: 9. The V call is TRBV25-1, the J call TRBJ1-1, with TRBD1 matching over 7 bases. The source of this sequence is a human donor in good health (CMV status not recorded). Some clones in this sample may be carry-over from other donors' samples. The sample was CD8+ T cells from PBMCs. The CDR3 nucleotides read TGTGCCAGCAGCCCTGAAAGGGGGCTAAACACTGAAGCTTTCTTT. This sequence encodes CASSPERGLNTEAFF. The full variable domain, rest sourced from reference TRBV25-1 and TRBJ1-1, is EADIYQTPRYLVIGTGKKITLECSQTMGHDKMYWYQQDPGMELHLIHYSYGVNSTEKGDLSSESTVSRIRTEHFPLTLESARPSHTSQYLCASSPERGLNTEAFFGQGTRLTVV.